The 16 T cell receptor beta chains below come from one sample, sequenced in a study of CD8 T cell repertoires and HIV-1 epitope variants. Their cognate antigens are unknown. Only in-frame clones appear in the TCRdb table, and some are missing; sequencing was by immunoSEQ multiplex PCR. The table includes 6,000 to 8,000 clones, roughly two thirds detected once. Source material: cultured CD8+ T cells derived from PBMCs. The receptors derive from a male donor with HIV.

The chain links TRBV16 to TRBJ2-6; D unresolved. The CDR3 length is 15 residues. V gave up 2 bases and J gave up 2 bases, with 7 bases separating them. Germline CDR1 and CDR2: KGHSY and FQNENV. The CDR3 nucleotides read TGTGCCAGCAGCCAAGTAATACCTGGGGCCAACGTCCTGACTTTC. Encoded protein: CASSQVIPGANVLTF. The entire variable domain, with the rest obtained from reference TRBV16 and TRBJ2-6, is as follows: GEEVAQTPKHLVRGEGQKAKLYCAPIKGHSYVFWYQQVLKNEFKFLISFQNENVFDETGMPKERFSAKCLPNSPCSLEIQATKLEDSAVYFCASSQVIPGANVLTFGAGSRLTVL.

V gene TRBV28 combines with J gene TRBJ1-2; weak D call: TRBD1 (6 bases). V was pared by 11 bases and J by 7 bases, with 17 bases between. There are 12 residues in the CDR3. CDR1 is MDHEN, CDR2 SYDVKM, per germline. This chain's CDR3 is CAAGGGGGGYTF. DNA of the CDR3: TGTGCCGCAGGAGGGGGAGGTGGTGGCTACACCTTC.

The chain combines TRBV4-2 with TRBJ2-1; D is possibly TRBD1 or TRBD2 (5 bases each). V was clipped by 0 bases and J by 6 bases, with 15 bases between them. CDR1 and CDR2 (germline): LGHNA, YNFKEQ. There are 16 residues in the CDR3. The CDR3 is CASSQEEARGANEQFF. CDR3 sequence (DNA): TGTGCCAGCAGCCAAGAGGAGGCTAGAGGGGCCAATGAGCAGTTCTTC.

The chain recombines TRBV28 with TRBJ1-1; possible D gene TRBD1, 6 bases. This CDR3 comprises 16 residues. V lost 8 bases to trimming and J lost 3 bases, with 22 bases between them. Germline values: CDR1 MDHEN, CDR2 SYDVKM. CDR3 DNA: TGTGCCAGCTGGGGGTGGACAGTCATAGGGGACACTGAAGCTTTCTTT. Encoded protein: CASWGWTVIGDTEAFF.

This rearrangement joins TRBV9 to TRBJ2-2; D is unclear. Germline-derived CDR1 and CDR2 are SGDLS and YYNGEE. The CDR3 sequence is 13 residues long. V gave up 0 bases and J gave up 6 bases, with 6 bases separating them. The CDR3 nucleotides read TGTGCCAGCAGCGTAGGTTTGTCCGGGGAGCTGTTTTTT. Translated: CASSVGLSGELFF.

The CDR3 here is CASSHGLSAYTGELFF. The CDR3 DNA is TGTGCCAGCAGTCATGGACTTTCAGCCTACACCGGGGAGCTGTTTTTT. The genes are TRBV27 and TRBJ2-2; weak D call: TRBD2 (5 bases). This CDR3 contains 16 residues. Germline CDR1 reads MNHEY; CDR2 reads SMNVEV (reference sequence). V lost 5 bases, J lost 3 bases, and 16 bases lay in between.

This clone was counted a few times. The chain links TRBV7-2 to TRBJ2-7; 8 bases map to TRBD2. J lost 2 bases, V lost 2 bases, and 2 bases had no gene match. Germline CDR1 is SGHTA and CDR2 is FQGNSA. This CDR3 has 14 residues. The CDR3 bases are TGTGCCAGCAGCTTAATAGCGGGGACCTACGAGCAGTACTTC. It codes for CASSLIAGTYEQYF.

The genes are TRBV30 and TRBJ1-5; TRBD1 agrees at 7 bases. In germline, CDR1 is GTSNPN, CDR2 SVGIG (reference sequence). The CDR3 runs 15 residues. With 2 bases clipped from V and 7 bases from J, the junction kept 11 bases outside the gene matches. The DNA for the CDR3 is TGTGCCTGGAGTTCTGGGACAGCCCAGGGGCAGCCCCAGCATTTT. Translated: CAWSSGTAQGQPQHF.

This chain joins TRBV5-1 and TRBJ1-6; 8 nucleotides agree with TRBD1. Trimming at V came to 4 bases and at J to 7 bases, leaving 4 bases not matched to a gene. This CDR3 region has 14 residues. CDR1 SGHRS and CDR2 YFSETQ come from the germline V gene. The CDR3 coding sequence is TGCGCCAGCAGCGCAGGGGGCGCGAATTCACCCCTCCACTTT. Protein: CASSAGGANSPLHF. The whole variable domain, remainder taken from reference TRBV5-1 and TRBJ1-6, is KAGVTQTPRYLIKTRGQQVTLSCSPISGHRSVSWYQQTPGQGLQFLFEYFSETQRNKGNFPGRFSGRQFSNSRSEMNVSTLELGDSALYLCASSAGGANSPLHFGNGTRLTVT.

In the case of this clone: The sample contains more than one DNA sequence encoding this CDR3. This sequence joins TRBV6-1 and TRBJ2-7; 7 bases map to TRBD1. This CDR3 has 14 residues. CDR1 MNHNS and CDR2 SASEGT come from the germline V gene. Trimming removed 5 bases from V and 6 bases from J; junction bases left unmatched: 10. The CDR3 reads CASSRDRDSGEQYF. The CDR3 nucleotides read TGTGCCAGCAGTCGAGACAGGGATTCGGGCGAGCAGTACTTC.

The chain couples TRBV9 to TRBJ1-1; 8 nucleotides agree with TRBD1. The germline CDR1 and CDR2 sequences are SGDLS and YYNGEE. The V gene end was trimmed by 3 bases and the J gene end by 7 bases; junction bases not matched to a gene: 11. The CDR3 covers 15 residues. The CDR3 region is CASSAETGVLGEAFF. Here the CDR3 DNA reads TGTGCCAGCAGCGCTGAGACAGGGGTGTTAGGTGAAGCTTTCTTT.

This clone has more than one count but fewer than ten. The rearrangement joins TRBV20-1 to TRBJ1-1; D remains ambiguous. Trimming left V 3 bases short and J 0 bases short, with 2 bases between. CDR3 length: 11 residues. Germline assignment: CDR1 DFQATT and CDR2 SNEGSKA (reference sequence). CDR3 nucleotides: TGCAGTGCTAGTCTGAACACTGAAGCTTTCTTT. Translation: CSASLNTEAFF.

This chain links TRBV6-1 with TRBJ1-2; weak D call: TRBD1 (6 bases). Trimming removed 3 bases at V and 4 bases at J, with 9 bases between. Germline CDR1 and CDR2: MNHNS and SASEGT. The CDR3 loop spans 13 amino acids. CDR3 protein: CASSEQGTYGYTF. CDR3 sequence (DNA): TGTGCCAGCAGTGAGCAGGGGACCTATGGCTACACCTTC.

The J gene is TRBJ1-2, the V gene TRBV28, with 7 bases that match TRBD1. Germline CDR1 MDHEN, CDR2 SYDVKM. The CDR3 consists of 13 residues. After removal of 2 bases from V and 4 bases from J, the junction contained 1 base not matched to a gene. The CDR3 spells CASSLGTVYGYTF. CDR3 nucleotides: TGTGCCAGCAGTTTAGGGACAGTCTATGGCTACACCTTC.

The chain carries TRBV28 and TRBJ2-3, with D possibly TRBD2 on 7 matching bases. This CDR3 has 15 amino acids. CDR1 and CDR2 from the germline V gene are MDHEN and SYDVKM. Trimming took 7 bases from V and 1 from J, leaving 15 bases between them. Written as DNA, the CDR3 is TGTGCCAGCATCCTTGGGGGGGGCGGCACAGATACGCAGTATTTT. This sequence encodes CASILGGGGTDTQYF.

This clone was seen only a few times. The chain is built from TRBV27 and TRBJ1-1, with D possibly TRBD1 on 5 matching bases. The ends were cut back, 6 bases at V and 0 bases at J, with 11 bases in the middle. Germline-derived CDR1 and CDR2 are MNHEY and SMNVEV (reference sequence). The CDR3 loop spans 14 amino acids. CDR3 DNA: TGTGCCAGCAGAGAGACAGTCATGAACACTGAAGCTTTCTTT. It specifies CASRETVMNTEAFF.